This record covers a single T cell receptor beta chain. Its matching antigen is unknown. This entry belongs to a study of CD8+ T cells in alopecia areata. Overall study findings and caveats: Affected lesional scalp, above all in alopecia totalis/universalis, was more clonal than normal scalp.

Treatment specified: oral pan-JAK inhibitor, 5-10 mg twice daily. Extraction of RNA preceded its reverse transcription into cDNA, which served as the sequencing template. Using immunoSEQ multiplex PCR, the repertoire was profiled, and TCRdb retains in-frame clones only, with some absent. Among approximately 210,000 clones listed, more than 55% were seen once. Germline-derived CDR1 and CDR2 are DFQATT and SNEGSKA (reference sequence). The V gene lost 6 bases and the J gene lost 4 bases, with 9 bases spanning the gap. This CDR3 is 11 amino acids long. The source was CD4+ T cells sorted from blood, collected at week 4, from a patient treated with tofacitinib. The chain employs TRBV20-1 and TRBJ1-2, with a possible D match to TRBD1 (6 bases). This TCR was recovered from a human donor with alopecia areata. This chain's CDR3 is CSAPDSYGYTF. The CDR3 DNA sequence: TGCAGTGCACCGGACAGCTATGGCTACACCTTC.